Shown below are 4 T cell receptor beta chains from a single sample sequenced in a study of CD8+CD57+ T cells in acquired aplastic anemia. TCR beta VDJ and CDR3 profiles were obtained from a genomic DNA template. One entry per CDR3 protein, called by TCRdb with MiXCR from the reads. This table has around 170,000 distinct CDR3 sequences, 48% appearing once. Individuals selected for sequencing had exhibited CD8+CD57+ cell expansion on flow cytometry. Input material: sorted CD4+, CD8+, or CD8+CD57+ T cells (not recorded which) from PBMCs. The receptors were gathered from a human donor with aplastic anemia.

This sequence joins TRBV4-1 and TRBJ2-1; D uncertain. Germline CDR1 reads MGHRA; CDR2 reads YSYEKL. The CDR3 length is 16 residues. The ends were cut back, 1 base at V and 4 bases at J, with 14 bases in the middle. This CDR3 is CASSQVNIISYNEQFF. CDR3 DNA: TGCGCCAGCAGCCAAGTTAACATAATATCTTACAATGAGCAGTTCTTC.

This clonotype came up many times. This chain connects TRBV6-7 to TRBJ2-7, with D possibly being TRBD1 (6 bases). TRBV6-7 carries the ORF label, with uncertain function. Trimming removed 4 bases from V and 4 bases from J, with 17 bases in between. The CDR3 loop spans 15 amino acids. This CDR3 reads CASSCPGHPQYEQYF. In DNA form, the CDR3 reads TGTGCCAGCAGTTGTCCGGGACACCCACAGTACGAGCAGTACTTC.

This clonotype was counted many times. The CDR3 DNA reads as TGTGCCAGCAGTTACTCAGGGACAGGGAACGAGCAGTACTTC. Its translation is CASSYSGTGNEQYF. The genes are TRBV6-5 and TRBJ2-7; 9 nucleotides line up with TRBD1. J lost 5 bases, V lost 0 bases, and 2 bases had no gene match. CDR1 MNHEY and CDR2 SVGAGI come from the germline V gene. CDR3 length: 14 residues.

The chain carries TRBV20-1 and TRBJ2-1; no firm D call. CDR3 length: 11 residues. V gave up 5 bases and J gave up 0 bases, with 2 bases separating them. Germline V gene sequence: CDR1 DFQATT, CDR2 SNEGSKA (reference sequence). The CDR3 sequence is CSARSYNEQFF. Written as DNA, the CDR3 is TGCAGTGCTCGCTCCTACAATGAGCAGTTCTTC.